This T cell receptor (beta chain) was identified during a study of tumor-infiltrating lymphocytes in primary liver carcinoma. Background on the study: Among the tumors, stages were T1-T3 N0M0 and sizes about 4 to 10 cm.

The germline gives CDR1 SGHAT, CDR2 FQNNGV. V lost 10 bases to trimming and J lost 4 bases, with 25 bases between them. This CDR3 has 16 amino acids. A primer in the constant region served to generate TCR beta cDNA from roughly 520 ng of total RNA. Amplification in three nested multiplex PCR rounds with slightly modified ARM-PCR gave rise to TCR beta libraries. The two initial PCR rounds, around 11 cycles each, used TRBV1-TRBV30 forward and C-beta reverse primers. TCRdb analysed the multiplex PCR reads with MiXCR anew, one entry per CDR3 protein. The data contain approximately 110,000 distinct CDR3 sequences, around 60% of them seen just once; the ten biggest clones take up 9.3%. Unsorted bulk tissue, roughly 20-32 mg of it, served as the source for co-extraction of RNA and DNA.

The TCR originated in a woman aged 55-70 years with primary liver carcinoma and hepatitis B virus infection. Input material: liver tumor tissue from sampling region 1. As for subset: tumor region T1, superior pole. The rearrangement joins TRBV11-2 to TRBJ1-1; D is possibly TRBD1 (5 bases). The CDR3 sequence: CANILVGVSWVTEAFF. The CDR3 DNA reads as TGTGCCAACATCTTGGTAGGGGTTAGTTGGGTCACTGAAGCTTTCTTT.